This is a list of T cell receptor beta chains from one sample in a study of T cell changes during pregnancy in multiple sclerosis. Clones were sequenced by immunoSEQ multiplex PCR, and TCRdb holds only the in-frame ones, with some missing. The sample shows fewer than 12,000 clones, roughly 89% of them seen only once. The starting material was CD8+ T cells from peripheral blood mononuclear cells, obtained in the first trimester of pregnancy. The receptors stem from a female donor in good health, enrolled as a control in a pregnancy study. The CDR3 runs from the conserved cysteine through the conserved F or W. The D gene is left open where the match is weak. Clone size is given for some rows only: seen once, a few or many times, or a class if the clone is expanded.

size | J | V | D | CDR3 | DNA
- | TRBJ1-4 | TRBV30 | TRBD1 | CASNRGSLTNEKLFF | TGTGCCTCTAACAGGGGGTCTTTAACTAATGAAAAACTGTTTTTT
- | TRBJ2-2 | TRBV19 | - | CASSMVQGNTGELFF | TGTGCCAGTAGTATGGTACAGGGGAACACCGGGGAGCTGTTTTTT
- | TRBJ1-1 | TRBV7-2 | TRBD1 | CASSPRGQGAGNTEAFF | TGTGCCAGCAGCCCCCGGGGACAGGGGGCCGGGAACACTGAAGCTTTCTTT
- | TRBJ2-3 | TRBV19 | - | CASSFEGGHTQYF | TGTGCCAGTAGTTTCGAGGGGGGGCATACGCAGTATTTT
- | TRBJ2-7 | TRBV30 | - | CAWRDSYEQYF | TGTGCCTGGAGAGACTCTTACGAGCAGTACTTC
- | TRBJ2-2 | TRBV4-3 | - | CASSQEAGYTGELFF | TGCGCCAGCAGCCAAGAGGCGGGCTACACCGGGGAGCTGTTTTTT
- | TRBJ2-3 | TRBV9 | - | CASSVMGGAADTQYF | TGTGCCAGCAGCGTGATGGGGGGGGCCGCAGATACGCAGTATTTT
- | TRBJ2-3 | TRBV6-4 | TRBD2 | CASSESGGATDTQYF | TGTGCCAGCAGTGAAAGCGGGGGGGCCACAGATACGCAGTATTTT
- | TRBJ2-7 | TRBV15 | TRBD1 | CATSSRTGRSTYEQYF | TGTGCCACCAGCAGTCGGACAGGGAGGTCAACCTACGAGCAGTACTTC
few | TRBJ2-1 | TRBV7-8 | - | CASSPTTANNEQFF | TGTGCCAGCAGCCCAACGACAGCCAACAATGAGCAGTTCTTC
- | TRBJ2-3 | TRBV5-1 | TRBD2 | CASSLASGGIDTQYF | TGCGCCAGCAGCTTGGCTAGCGGGGGGATAGATACGCAGTATTTT
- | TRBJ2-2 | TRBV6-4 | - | CASSDGPTGELFF | TGTGCCAGCAGTGACGGGCCCACCGGGGAGCTGTTTTTT
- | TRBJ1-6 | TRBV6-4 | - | CASSDTLSSYNSPLHF | TGTGCCAGCAGTGACACCTTGAGCTCCTATAATTCACCCCTCCACTTT
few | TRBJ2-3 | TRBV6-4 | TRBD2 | CASSASGGPDTQYF | TGTGCCAGCAGTGCGTCGGGGGGGCCAGATACGCAGTATTTT
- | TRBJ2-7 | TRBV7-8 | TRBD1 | CASSSDRGYEQYF | TGTGCCAGCAGCTCGGACAGGGGCTACGAGCAGTACTTC
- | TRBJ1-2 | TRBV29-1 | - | CSAWTATSSNYGYTF | TGCAGCGCTTGGACAGCGACTTCATCTAACTATGGCTACACCTTC
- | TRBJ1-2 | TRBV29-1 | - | CSVESLTVYGYTF | TGCAGCGTTGAATCCCTTACAGTATATGGCTACACCTTC
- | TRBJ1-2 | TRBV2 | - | CASSHPPSGYGYTF | TGTGCCAGCAGCCATCCACCCAGTGGCTATGGCTACACCTTC
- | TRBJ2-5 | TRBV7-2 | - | CASSLGGGIEKTQYF | TGTGCCAGCAGCTTGGGGGGTGGTATAGAAAAGACCCAGTACTTC
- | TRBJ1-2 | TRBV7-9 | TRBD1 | CASSFGQGPPYGYTF | TGTGCCAGCAGCTTCGGACAGGGGCCCCCCTATGGCTACACCTTC
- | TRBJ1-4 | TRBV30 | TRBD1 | CAWSVLGQGSEKLFF | TGTGCCTGGAGTGTACTAGGACAGGGTAGTGAAAAACTGTTTTTT
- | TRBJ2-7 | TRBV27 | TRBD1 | CASRAGGNEQYF | TGTGCCAGCAGGGCAGGGGGAAACGAGCAGTACTTC
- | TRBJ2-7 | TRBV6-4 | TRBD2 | CASSLSGGYEQYF | TGTGCCAGCAGTCTCAGCGGGGGCTACGAGCAGTACTTC
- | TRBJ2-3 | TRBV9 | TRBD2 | CASSVESGTSGGAGTQYF | TGTGCCAGCAGCGTAGAGTCCGGGACTAGCGGGGGGGCGGGTACGCAGTATTTT
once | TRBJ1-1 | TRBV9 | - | CASSLEQGATEAFF | TGTGCCAGCAGCTTAGAACAGGGCGCCACTGAAGCTTTCTTT
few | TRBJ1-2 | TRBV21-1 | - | CASSNYSGYTF | TGTGCCAGCAGCAATTACAGCGGCTACACCTTC
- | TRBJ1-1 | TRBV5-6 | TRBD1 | CASSLAGTGDTEAFF | TGTGCCAGCAGCTTGGCGGGGACAGGAGATACTGAAGCTTTCTTT
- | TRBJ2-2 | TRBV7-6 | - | CASSYDPRDTTGELFF | TGTGCCAGCAGCTACGATCCCCGGGACACCACCGGGGAGCTGTTTTTT
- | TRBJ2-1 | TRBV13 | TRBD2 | CASSLGSLAGSDNEQFF | TGTGCCAGCAGCTTAGGCTCACTAGCGGGCTCTGACAATGAGCAGTTCTTC
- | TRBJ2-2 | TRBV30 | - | CAWRGSTGELFF | TGTGCCTGGAGGGGGAGCACCGGGGAGCTGTTTTTT
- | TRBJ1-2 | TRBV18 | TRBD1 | CASSPGGQGSYGYTF | TGTGCCAGCTCACCGGGGGGACAGGGGTCCTATGGCTACACCTTC
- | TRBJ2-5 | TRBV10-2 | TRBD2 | CASTSTSGAEETQYF | TGCGCCAGCACTTCAACTAGCGGGGCAGAAGAGACCCAGTACTTC
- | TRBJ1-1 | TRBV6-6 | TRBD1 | CASRARTGNTEAFF | TGTGCCAGCCGTGCCCGGACAGGGAACACTGAAGCTTTCTTT
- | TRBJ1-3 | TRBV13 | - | CASSYGHLKVGNTIYF | TGTGCCAGCAGCTATGGACACCTAAAAGTGGGAAACACCATATATTTT
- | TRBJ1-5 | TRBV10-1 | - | CASSGQANQPQHF | TGCGCCAGCAGTGGACAGGCAAATCAGCCCCAGCATTTT
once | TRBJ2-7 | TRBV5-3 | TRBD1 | CARSPSPDRGIYEQYF | TGTGCCAGAAGCCCCTCCCCTGACAGGGGGATCTACGAGCAGTACTTC
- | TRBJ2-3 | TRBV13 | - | CASTGATDTQYF | TGTGCCAGCACAGGGGCTACAGATACGCAGTATTTT
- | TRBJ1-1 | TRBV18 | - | CASSLVRETNTEAFF | TGTGCCAGCTCACTCGTCAGGGAAACGAACACTGAAGCTTTCTTT
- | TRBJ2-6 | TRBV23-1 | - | CASSQNDKSSGANVLTF | TGCGCCAGCAGTCAGAACGACAAGAGCTCTGGGGCCAACGTCCTGACTTTC
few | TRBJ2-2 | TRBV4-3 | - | CASSQVTGSTGELFF | TGCGCCAGCAGCCAAGTCACAGGGAGCACCGGGGAGCTGTTTTTT
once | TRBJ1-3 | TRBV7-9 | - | CASIPAGSGNTIYF | TGTGCCAGCATCCCGGCCGGGAGCGGAAACACCATATATTTT
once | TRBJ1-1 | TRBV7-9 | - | CASPSSDSNTEAFF | TGTGCCAGCCCCTCATCGGACAGCAACACTGAAGCTTTCTTT
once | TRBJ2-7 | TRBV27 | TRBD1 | CASSGVQGEQYF | TGTGCCAGCAGTGGAGTACAGGGGGAGCAGTACTTC
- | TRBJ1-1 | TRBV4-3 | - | CASSQARDTEAFF | TGCGCCAGCAGCCAAGCCCGTGACACTGAAGCTTTCTTT
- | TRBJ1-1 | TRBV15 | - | CATSPRPGNTEAFF | TGTGCCACCAGCCCACGGCCAGGGAACACTGAAGCTTTCTTT
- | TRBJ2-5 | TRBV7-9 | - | CASSPRTVQETQYF | TGTGCCAGCAGCCCGCGGACAGTCCAAGAGACCCAGTACTTC
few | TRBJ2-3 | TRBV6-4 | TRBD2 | CASSDSTSGGDTQYF | TGTGCCAGCAGTGACTCGACTAGCGGGGGGGATACGCAGTATTTT
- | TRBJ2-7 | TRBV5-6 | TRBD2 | CASSLVRSSGGFYEQYF | TGTGCCAGCAGCTTGGTGCGGTCTAGCGGGGGGTTCTACGAGCAGTACTTC
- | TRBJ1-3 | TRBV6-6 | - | CASTEQGSGNTIYF | TGTGCCAGCACCGAACAGGGATCTGGAAACACCATATATTTT
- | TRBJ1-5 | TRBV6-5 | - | CASSLGEDQPQHF | TGTGCCAGCAGTCTCGGGGAGGATCAGCCCCAGCATTTT